Sequencing of this TCR beta chain was carried out in a study of T cell changes during pregnancy in multiple sclerosis. Data came from immunoSEQ multiplex PCR; TCRdb stores just in-frame clones and leaves some out. The table shows 40,000 to 45,000 clones, with 80% to 95% occurring only once. The CDR3 sequence is 14 residues long. From germline, CDR1 is KGHSH and CDR2 LQKENI. V was trimmed by 3 bases and J by 0 bases, leaving 3 bases between them. This receptor was taken from a female donor with multiple sclerosis, enrolled in a pregnancy study. The sample consisted of CD4+ T cells from peripheral blood mononuclear cells, taken before pregnancy. This chain connects TRBV18 to TRBJ1-6, with D unresolved. The chain's CDR3 is CASSPLSYNSPLHF. The DNA for the CDR3 is TGTGCCAGCTCACCTCTCTCCTATAATTCACCCCTCCACTTT. Drawing the rest from reference TRBV18 and TRBJ1-6, the complete variable domain is NAGVMQNPRHLVRRRGQEARLRCSPMKGHSHVYWYRQLPEEGLKFMVYLQKENIIDESGMPKERFSAEFPKEGPSILRIQQVVRGDSAAYFCASSPLSYNSPLHFGNGTRLTVT.